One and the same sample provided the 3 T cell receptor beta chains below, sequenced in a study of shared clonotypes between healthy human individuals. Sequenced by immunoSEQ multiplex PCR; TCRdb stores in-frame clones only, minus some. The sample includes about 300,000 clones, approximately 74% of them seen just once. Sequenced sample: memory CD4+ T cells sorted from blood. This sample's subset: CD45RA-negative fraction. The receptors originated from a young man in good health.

CDR3 sequence: CASSFSGSIYEQYF. CDR3 coding DNA: TGTGCCAGCAGTTTTAGCGGGAGTATCTACGAGCAGTACTTC. The V and J genes are TRBV28 and TRBJ2-7; 9 bases match TRBD2. This CDR3 has 14 amino acids. Germline CDR1 is MDHEN and CDR2 is SYDVKM. V dropped 3 bases and J dropped 3; count of bases not matched to a gene: 3.

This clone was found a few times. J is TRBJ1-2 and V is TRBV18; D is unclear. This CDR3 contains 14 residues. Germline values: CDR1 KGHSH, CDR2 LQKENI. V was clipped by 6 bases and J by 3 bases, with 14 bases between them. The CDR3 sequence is CASSPTYLDYGYTF. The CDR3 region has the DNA TGTGCCAGCTCGCCCACCTATCTCGACTATGGCTACACCTTC. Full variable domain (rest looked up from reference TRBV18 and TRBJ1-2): NAGVMQNPRHLVRRRGQEARLRCSPMKGHSHVYWYRQLPEEGLKFMVYLQKENIIDESGMPKERFSAEFPKEGPSILRIQQVVRGDSAAYFCASSPTYLDYGYTFGSGTRLTVV.

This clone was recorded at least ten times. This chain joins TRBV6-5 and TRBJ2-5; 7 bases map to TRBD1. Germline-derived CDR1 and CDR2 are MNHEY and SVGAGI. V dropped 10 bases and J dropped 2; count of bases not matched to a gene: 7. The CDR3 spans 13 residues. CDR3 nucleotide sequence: TGTGCCACAAACCGGGACAGACAAGAGACCCAGTACTTC. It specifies CATNRDRQETQYF.